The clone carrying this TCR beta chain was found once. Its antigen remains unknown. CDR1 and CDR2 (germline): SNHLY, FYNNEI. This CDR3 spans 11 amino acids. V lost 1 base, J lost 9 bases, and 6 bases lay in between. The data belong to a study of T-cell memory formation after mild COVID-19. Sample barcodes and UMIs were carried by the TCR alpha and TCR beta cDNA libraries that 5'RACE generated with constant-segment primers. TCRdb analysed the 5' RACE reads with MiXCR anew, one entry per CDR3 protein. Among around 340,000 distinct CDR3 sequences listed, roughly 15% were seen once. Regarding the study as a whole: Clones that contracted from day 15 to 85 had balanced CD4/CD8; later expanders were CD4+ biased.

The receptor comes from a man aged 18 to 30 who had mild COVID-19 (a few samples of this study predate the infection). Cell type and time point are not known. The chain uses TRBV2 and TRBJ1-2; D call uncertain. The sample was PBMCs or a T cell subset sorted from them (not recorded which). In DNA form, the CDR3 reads TGTGCCAGCAGTGAAGGGACCCGCTACACCTTC. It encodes CASSEGTRYTF.